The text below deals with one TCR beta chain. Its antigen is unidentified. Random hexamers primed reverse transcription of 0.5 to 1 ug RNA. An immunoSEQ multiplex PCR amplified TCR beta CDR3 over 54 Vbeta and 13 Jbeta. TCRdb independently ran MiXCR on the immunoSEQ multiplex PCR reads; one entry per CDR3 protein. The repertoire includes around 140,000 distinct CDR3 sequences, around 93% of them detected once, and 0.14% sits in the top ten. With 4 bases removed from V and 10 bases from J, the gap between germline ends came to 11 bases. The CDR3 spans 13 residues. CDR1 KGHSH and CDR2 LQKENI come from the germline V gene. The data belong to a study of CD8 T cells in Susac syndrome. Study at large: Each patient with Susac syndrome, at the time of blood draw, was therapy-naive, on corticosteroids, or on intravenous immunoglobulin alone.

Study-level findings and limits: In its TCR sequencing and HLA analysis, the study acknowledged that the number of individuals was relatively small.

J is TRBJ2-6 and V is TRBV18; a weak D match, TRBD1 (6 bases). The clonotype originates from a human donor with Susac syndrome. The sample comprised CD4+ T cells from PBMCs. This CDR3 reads CASSQLDRNVLTF. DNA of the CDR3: TGTGCCAGCTCACAACTTGACAGGAACGTCCTGACTTTC.